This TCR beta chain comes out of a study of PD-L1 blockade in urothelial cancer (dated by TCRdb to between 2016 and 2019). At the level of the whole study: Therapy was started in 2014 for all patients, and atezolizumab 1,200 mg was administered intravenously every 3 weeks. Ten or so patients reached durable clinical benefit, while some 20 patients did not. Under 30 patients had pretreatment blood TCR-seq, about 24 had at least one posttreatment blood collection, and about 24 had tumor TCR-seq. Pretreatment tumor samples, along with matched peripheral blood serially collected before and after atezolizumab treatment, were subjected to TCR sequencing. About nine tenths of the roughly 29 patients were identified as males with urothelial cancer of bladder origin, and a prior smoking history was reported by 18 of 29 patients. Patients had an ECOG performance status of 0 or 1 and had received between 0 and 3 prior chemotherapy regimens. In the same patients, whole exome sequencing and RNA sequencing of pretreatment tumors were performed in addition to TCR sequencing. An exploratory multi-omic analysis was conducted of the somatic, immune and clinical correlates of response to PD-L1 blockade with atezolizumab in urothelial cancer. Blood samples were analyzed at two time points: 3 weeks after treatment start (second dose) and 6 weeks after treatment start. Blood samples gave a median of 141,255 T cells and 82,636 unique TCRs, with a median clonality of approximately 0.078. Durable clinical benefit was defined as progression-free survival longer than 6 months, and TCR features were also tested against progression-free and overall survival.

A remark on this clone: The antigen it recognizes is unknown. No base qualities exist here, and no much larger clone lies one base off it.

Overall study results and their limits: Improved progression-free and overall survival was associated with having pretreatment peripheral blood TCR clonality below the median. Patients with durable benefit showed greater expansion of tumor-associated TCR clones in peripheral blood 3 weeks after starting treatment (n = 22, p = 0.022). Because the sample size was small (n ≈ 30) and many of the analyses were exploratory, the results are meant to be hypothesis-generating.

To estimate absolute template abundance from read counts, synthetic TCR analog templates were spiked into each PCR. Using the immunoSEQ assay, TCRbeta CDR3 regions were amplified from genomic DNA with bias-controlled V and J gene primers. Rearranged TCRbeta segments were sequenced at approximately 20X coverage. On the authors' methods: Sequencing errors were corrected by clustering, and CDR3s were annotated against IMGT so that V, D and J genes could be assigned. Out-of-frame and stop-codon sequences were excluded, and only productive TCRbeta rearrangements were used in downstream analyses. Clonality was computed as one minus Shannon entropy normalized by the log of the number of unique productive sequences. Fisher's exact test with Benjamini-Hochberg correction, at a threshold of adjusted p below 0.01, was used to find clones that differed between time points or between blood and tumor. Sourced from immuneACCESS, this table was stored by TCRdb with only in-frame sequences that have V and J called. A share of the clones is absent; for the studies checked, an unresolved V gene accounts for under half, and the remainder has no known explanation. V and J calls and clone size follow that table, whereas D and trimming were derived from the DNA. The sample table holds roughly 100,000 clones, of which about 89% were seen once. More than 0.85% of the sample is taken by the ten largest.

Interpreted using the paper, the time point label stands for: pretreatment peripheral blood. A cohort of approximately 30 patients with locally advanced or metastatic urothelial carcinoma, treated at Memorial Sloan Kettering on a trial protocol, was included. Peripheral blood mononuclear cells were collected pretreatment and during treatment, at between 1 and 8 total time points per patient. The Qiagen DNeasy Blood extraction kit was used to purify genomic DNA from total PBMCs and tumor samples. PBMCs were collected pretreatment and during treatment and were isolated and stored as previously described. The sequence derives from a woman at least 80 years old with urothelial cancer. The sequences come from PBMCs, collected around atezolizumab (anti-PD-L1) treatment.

The DNA sequence is given as TGTGCCAGCAGCTTAGATCAGGGGAATGGAAACACCATATATTTT. Its translation is CASSLDQGNGNTIYF. The sequence links TRBV9 to TRBJ1-3; perhaps TRBD1 is the D gene, with 6 bases matching. From the germline V gene, CDR1 is SGDLS and CDR2 is YYNGEE. Counted from cysteine to phenylalanine, this CDR3 has 15 amino acids. Of all the DNA, just the CDR3 is kept, 45 bases in frame from base 1. V and J lose 4 bases and 3 bases, and a span of 14 bases separates them.